Listed here is a single TCR beta chain. This clonotype was seen more than once but under ten times. The antigen it binds to is not known. A much larger clonotype is one base distant, so this may be a read error. This entry is derived from a study of CD8 T cells in ankylosing spondylitis (dated by TCRdb to 2017 to 2019). Turning to the overall study: T cell receptor beta repertoires were profiled in healthy donors and ankylosing spondylitis patients so that disease-linked TCR variants could be found. The full study cohort comprised around 25 ankylosing spondylitis patients and roughly 110 healthy donors. Samples of peripheral blood were taken, and for ankylosing spondylitis patients, synovial fluid was collected as well.

Here is what the overall study found, with its caveats: A CD8+ phenotype was shown by the disease-linked clones, which were found at relatively low frequencies in peripheral blood. A TCR beta motif made up of several highly homologous amino acid variants appeared to be characteristic of blood from ankylosing spondylitis patients. Some of the motif variants had been reported before in the synovial fluid and blood of reactive arthritis patients, a finding that suggests common disease-initiation mechanisms. The disease-linked clones were reported to be significantly enriched in matched synovial fluid samples from ankylosing spondylitis patients.

Sequencing used an Illumina HiSeq 2500. Quantitative 5'-RACE with molecular barcodes was used to prepare TCR beta libraries. Under the source paper's analysis protocol: A new computational method based on a probabilistic model of VDJ rearrangement was used to identify disease-linked TCR variants. The public reads were run again by TCRdb, first through fastp at Q25 and then through MiXCR, and only productive beta chains were kept. Every entry covers one CDR3 protein and lists the most common genes and DNA from its rows. TCRdb, not the original authors, processed these V and J calls. Across this sample there are under 150,000 distinct CDR3 sequences, with 10% to 12% seen only once. Of the sample, approximately 4% is held by the ten largest clones. Taken from the germline V gene, the CDR1 and CDR2 loops are SGHAT and FQNNGV. The CDR3, from cysteine to phenylalanine, totals 15 residues. The sequence is cut down to CDR3 DNA, 45 bases in frame from base 1.

The receptor was derived from a female donor with ankylosing spondylitis or in good health (not recorded which). This sequence uses TRBV11-2 and TRBJ1-2; there is no confident call for the D gene. The sample taken for sequencing was blood, either unsorted or a sorted T cell fraction (not recorded which). The DNA sequence is given as TGTGCCAGCAGCTTAGATCTTGCCAGATCTTATGGCGACACCTTC. Its product reads: CASSLDLARSYGDTF. The full variable domain, with segments outside the CDR3 supplied by the reference TRBV11-2 and TRBJ1-2 proteins, appears as EAGVAQSPRYKIIEKRQSVAFWCNPISGHATLYWYQQILGQGPKLLIQFQNNGVVDDSQLPKDRFSAERLKGVDSTLKIQPAKLEDSAVYLCASSLDLARSYGDTFGSGTRLTVV.